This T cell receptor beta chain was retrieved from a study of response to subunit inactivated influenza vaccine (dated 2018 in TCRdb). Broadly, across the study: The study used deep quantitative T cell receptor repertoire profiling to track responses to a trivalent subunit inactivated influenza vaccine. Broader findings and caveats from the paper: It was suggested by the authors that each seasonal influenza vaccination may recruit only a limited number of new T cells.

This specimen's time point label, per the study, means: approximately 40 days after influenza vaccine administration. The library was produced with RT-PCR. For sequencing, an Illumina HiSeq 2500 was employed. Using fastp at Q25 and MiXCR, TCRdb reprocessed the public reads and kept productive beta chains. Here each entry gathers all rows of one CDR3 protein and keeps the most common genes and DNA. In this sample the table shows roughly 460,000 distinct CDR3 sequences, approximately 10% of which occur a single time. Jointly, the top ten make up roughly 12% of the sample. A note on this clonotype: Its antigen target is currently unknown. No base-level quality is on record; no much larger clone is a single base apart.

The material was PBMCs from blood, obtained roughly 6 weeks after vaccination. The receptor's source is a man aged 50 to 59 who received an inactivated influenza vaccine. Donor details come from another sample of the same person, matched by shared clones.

The CDR3: CSARRGGVAPGGGYNEQFF. The DNA reads TGCAGTGCTAGAAGGGGGGGTGTTGCACCAGGGGGCGGCTACAATGAGCAGTTCTTC. The chain couples TRBV20-1 to TRBJ2-1; possibly the D gene is TRBD1, per 8 matching bases. V is shortened by 2 bases, J by 3 bases, and the region joining them spans 26 bases. From a lookup of the germline V gene (reference sequence), CDR1 and CDR2 are DFQATT and SNEGSKA. The CDR3 holds 19 amino acids from the cysteine to the phenylalanine. The DNA shown is the 57-base CDR3, in frame from base 1.